This T cell receptor beta chain is from a study of tumor and adjacent non-tumor tissue in lung cancer. Background on the study: About 4.17 million productive TCRbeta reads were obtained per sample on average.

The library came from three nested PCR rounds adapted from ARM-PCR protocols. TCRdb reprocessed the multiplex PCR reads with MiXCR, giving one entry per CDR3 protein. The data hold 65,000 to 90,000 distinct CDR3 sequences, with over 75% observed a single time. Study-wide findings and caveats: In normal lung, the top 100 clones were significantly more dominant than in tumor. Higher tumor TCR diversity was associated with shorter survival.

CDR3 length equals 12 residues. Germline CDR1 SQVTM, CDR2 ANQGSEA. No cell sorting was done before RNA was extracted from the tissue. Between August and November 2014, newly diagnosed, chemotherapy-naive lung cancer patients underwent thoracic surgery in China. This clonotype was picked up one time. Its antigen is still unknown. Mismatch with germline at one junction end may stem from a read error. This TCR derives from a woman aged 50 to 60 with non-small cell lung cancer. V is TRBV29-1 and J is TRBJ2-3, with D possibly being TRBD1 (7 bases). The sample comprised lung tumor tissue. In DNA form, the CDR3 reads TGCAGCGTTGGGCAGGGGGGAGATATGCAGTACTTT. Residues: CSVGQGGDMQYF.